Presented here are 5 T cell receptor beta chains from one specimen sequenced in a study of cytomegalovirus exposure and HLA in healthy donors. PCR was performed using 60 Vbeta and 13 Jbeta primers. Data came from immunoSEQ multiplex PCR; TCRdb stores just in-frame clones and leaves some out. The sample consists of about 50,000 clones, 60% to 85% of them appearing once. The sequencing input was PBMCs. Receptors were obtained from a man aged 25-45 years in good health and CMV-seropositive.

This clone was seen only a few times. The V gene is TRBV2, the J gene TRBJ1-5; maybe TRBD1 (6 bases). This CDR3 is 15 amino acids long. V lost 2 bases to trimming and J lost 2 bases, with 10 bases between them. Germline V gene sequence: CDR1 SNHLY, CDR2 FYNNEI. As DNA, the CDR3 is TGTGCCAGCAGTGAATGGGGGCAGGGCAATCAGCCCCAGCATTTT. This codes for CASSEWGQGNQPQHF.

This clone was detected a few times. V usage is TRBV5-5 and J usage is TRBJ1-2; 8 bases match TRBD1. Germline V gene sequence: CDR1 SGHKS, CDR2 YYEKEE (reference sequence). V gave up 3 bases and J gave up 6 bases; unmatched junction bases: 7. This CDR3 is 14 amino acids long. CDR3 in amino acids: CASSSGQGRDGYTF. In DNA form, the CDR3 reads TGTGCCAGCAGCTCCGGACAGGGTAGGGATGGCTACACCTTC.

The chain is built from TRBV6-5 and TRBJ2-2; 7 bases match TRBD1. Germline V CDR1 and CDR2: MNHEY, SVGAGI. V lost 6 bases and J lost 4; bases outside the gene matches: 8. The CDR3 length is 15 residues. As DNA, the CDR3 is TGTGCCAGCAGCTTAGGGGGCTCAGTCACCGGGGAGCTGTTTTTT. Its protein is CASSLGGSVTGELFF.

The chain has TRBV9 and TRBJ1-2, with D possibly being TRBD1 (5 bases). The CDR3 is 14 residues long. The V end lost 4 bases, the J end lost 8 bases, and 18 bases lay between the germline ends. Germline lookup yields CDR1 SGDLS and CDR2 YYNGEE. The CDR3 coding sequence is TGTGCCAGCAGCATGCGGACGCAAAGGGGCGGCTACACCTTC. Amino acids: CASSMRTQRGGYTF.

The rearrangement joins TRBV5-5 to TRBJ1-2; D uncertain. The CDR3 runs to 14 residues. V shed 3 bases and J shed 5 bases, with 14 bases lying between them. Germline CDR1 SGHKS, CDR2 YYEKEE (reference sequence). The CDR3 reads CASSSELDLYGYTF. In DNA form, the CDR3 reads TGTGCCAGCAGCTCCGAACTAGACCTTTATGGCTACACCTTC.